This passage covers 25 T cell receptor beta chains from one sample sequenced in a study of T cells after yellow fever vaccination. TCRdb recomputed calls from the 5' RACE reads with MiXCR, one row per CDR3 protein. The data hold 250,000 or so distinct CDR3 sequences, with about 3.5% observed a single time. Sample: PBMCs, taken 15 days after the yellow fever booster vaccination. Source of these receptors: a man younger than 35 who received the YFV17D yellow fever vaccine.

This clonotype was found many times. This chain links TRBV20-1 with TRBJ1-1; D is unresolved. CDR3 length equals 13 residues. Trimming stripped 3 bases from V and 5 bases from J, with 13 bases between. The germline V gene has CDR1 DFQATT and CDR2 SNEGSKA (reference sequence). CDR3 sequence reads: CSASRVGWTEAFF. Here the CDR3 DNA reads TGCAGTGCTAGTCGGGTAGGGTGGACTGAAGCTTTCTTT.

This clonotype was found many times. V gene TRBV6-6 combines with J gene TRBJ2-2; no definite D call. The germline V gene encodes CDR1 MNHNY and CDR2 SVGAGI (reference sequence). Trimming stripped 8 bases from V and 1 base from J, with 14 bases between. This CDR3 contains 15 residues. The CDR3: CASQGLGGNTGELFF. In DNA form, the CDR3 reads TGTGCCAGCCAAGGTCTGGGCGGGAACACCGGGGAGCTGTTTTTT.

There are many counts of this clonotype. CDR3 nucleotides: TGTGCCACCAGCCGAGGGAAGGGGTCTCAGCCCCAGCATTTT. It specifies CATSRGKGSQPQHF. J is TRBJ1-5 and V is TRBV15, with a tentative D call TRBD1 (5 bases). The germline V gene has CDR1 LNHNV and CDR2 YYDKDF (reference sequence). Trimming took off 5 bases at V and 6 bases at J, with 14 bases between the two ends. CDR3 length equals 14 residues.

This clonotype appeared many times. The rearrangement uses TRBV7-9 and TRBJ1-2, with TRBD1 matching over 8 bases. Germline V gene lookup returns CDR1 SEHNR and CDR2 FQNEAQ (reference sequence). CDR3 length: 13 residues. The V and J ends lost 5 bases and 4 bases, in that order; junction bases with no gene match: 3. CDR3 coding DNA: TGTGCCAGCAGCCAGGGGACAGGCTATGGCTACACCTTC. Amino acid sequence: CASSQGTGYGYTF.

This clonotype was recorded at least ten times. This chain links TRBV7-9 with TRBJ2-5, with 7 bases fitting TRBD1. Germline trimming cut 3 bases from V and 1 base from J; bases unmatched to any gene: 2. The CDR3 consists of 14 residues. Germline loops: CDR1 SEHNR, CDR2 FQNEAQ (reference sequence). Here the CDR3 DNA reads TGTGCCAGCAGCTTTCGACAGGGCCAAGAGACCCAGTACTTC. Protein sequence: CASSFRQGQETQYF.

This clonotype was seen many times. The V gene is TRBV27, the J gene TRBJ2-3, with 9 bases matching TRBD1. The V gene's germline CDR1 is MNHEY and CDR2 SMNVEV (reference sequence). The trim removed 4 bases at V and 6 bases at J, leaving 8 bases unmatched. CDR3 size: 15 residues. The CDR3 nucleotides read TGTGCCAGCAGTTCTACAGGGGGCGCTTGGGATACGCAGTATTTT. Its protein is CASSSTGGAWDTQYF.

This clonotype was counted many times. The rearrangement links TRBV5-1 to TRBJ2-1; 10 positions match TRBD2. Germline V gene lookup returns CDR1 SGHRS and CDR2 YFSETQ. Trimming cost V 1 base and J 4 bases; bases outside gene matches: 8. The CDR3 is 17 amino acids. Here the CDR3 reads CASSLSRGTSEYNEQFF. The CDR3 DNA is TGCGCCAGCAGCTTGTCCAGGGGGACTAGCGAATACAATGAGCAGTTCTTC.

This clonotype was seen ten or more times. V gene TRBV10-3 combines with J gene TRBJ2-6, with a tentative D call TRBD2 (5 bases). This CDR3 spans 19 amino acids. Germline V gene sequence: CDR1 ENHRY, CDR2 SYGVKD. Trimming shortened V by 2 bases and J by 2 bases, and 19 bases separated the two germline ends. CDR3 coding DNA: TGTGCCATCAGTGAGCAGCCGGGAACGCACCTCCCTGGGGCCAACGTCCTGACTTTC. Protein: CAISEQPGTHLPGANVLTF.

This clonotype was counted at least ten times. This sequence joins TRBV7-3 and TRBJ2-1; TRBD2 aligns across 9 bases. The CDR3 length is 15 residues. V lost 2 bases and J lost 4; bases outside the gene matches: 3. The V gene's germline CDR1 is SGHTA and CDR2 FQGTGA. CDR3 protein: CASSLGAGGYNEQFF. CDR3 bases: TGTGCCAGCAGCTTAGGAGCGGGGGGATACAATGAGCAGTTCTTC.

Many counts were recorded for this clonotype. The chain employs TRBV7-2 and TRBJ2-7; D is undetermined. There are 15 residues in the CDR3. The germline V and J ends were trimmed by 2 bases and 0 bases, with 11 bases remaining between them. CDR1 and CDR2 from the germline V gene are SGHTA and FQGNSA. In DNA form, the CDR3 reads TGTGCCAGCAGCTTATCGACGCGGAGCTCCTACGAGCAGTACGTC. This gives the protein CASSLSTRSSYEQYV.

This clonotype has a count of ten or more. The CDR3 loop is CASSPRPGQGGTEAFF. CDR3 DNA: TGTGCCAGCAGTCCCCGACCGGGACAGGGAGGAACTGAAGCTTTCTTT. The genes are TRBV12-3 or TRBV12-4 and TRBJ1-1; 9 bases are shared with TRBD1. This CDR3 has 16 amino acids. The junction had 12 bases not matched to a gene; V was cut back by 5 bases and J by 5 bases.

In this sample, this clonotype turned up many times. This chain uses TRBV5-4 with TRBJ2-2; D call uncertain. The CDR3 contains 15 residues. V lost 4 bases and J lost 9, with 19 bases in between. Germline V CDR1 and CDR2: SGHNT, YYREEE (reference sequence). CDR3 sequence: CASSPGIVRLRELFF. CDR3 bases: TGTGCCAGCAGCCCTGGAATAGTTCGGCTCAGGGAGCTGTTTTTT. Full variable domain (missing parts from reference TRBV5-4 and TRBJ2-2): ETGVTQSPTHLIKTRGQQVTLRCSSQSGHNTVSWYQQALGQGPQFIFQYYREEENGRGNFPPRFSGLQFPNYSSELNVNALELDDSALYLCASSPGIVRLRELFFGEGSRLTVL.

This clonotype came up many times. V is TRBV7-6 and J is TRBJ1-5; tentatively, D is TRBD1 (6 bases). This CDR3 has 18 residues. From germline, CDR1 is SGHVS and CDR2 FNYEAQ. Trimming stripped 5 bases from V and 0 bases from J, with 20 bases between. CDR3 residues: CASSQGVGDTDSNQPQHF. CDR3 DNA: TGTGCCAGCAGCCAAGGGGTGGGGGACACAGATAGCAATCAGCCCCAGCATTTT.

This clonotype was counted once. A read error is possible here, since a much larger clone lies one base away. The chain links TRBV7-2 to TRBJ1-6; a possible D gene is TRBD1 (6 bases). V was pared by 5 bases and J by 10 bases, with 12 bases between. CDR3 length equals 13 residues. Germline-derived CDR1 and CDR2 are SGHTA and FQGNSA. Here the CDR3 reads CASSPGTQSPLHF. The CDR3 DNA reads TGTGCCAGCAGCCCTGGGACACAGTCACCCCTCCACTTT.

The gene calls are TRBV7-2 and TRBJ2-3; 13 nucleotides align to TRBD2. The CDR3 sequence is 15 residues long. Germline CDR1 is SGHTA and CDR2 is FQGNSA. The ends lost 3 bases at V and 8 bases at J; junction bases unmatched: 5. The CDR3 coding sequence is TGTGCCAGCAGCTTCACTAGCGGGGGGGTCGGTACGCAGTATTTT. Amino acid sequence: CASSFTSGGVGTQYF.

The sample holds many counts of this clonotype. V gene TRBV20-1 combines with J gene TRBJ2-4; 9 bases fit TRBD1. Germline trimming cut 1 base from V and 6 bases from J; bases unmatched to any gene: 7. Looked up from germline, CDR1 is DFQATT and CDR2 is SNEGSKA (reference sequence). The CDR3 has 15 amino acids. This CDR3 reads CSARAEGTGTNIQYF. CDR3 nucleotide sequence: TGCAGTGCTAGAGCTGAGGGGACAGGGACAAACATTCAGTACTTC.

The genes are TRBV13 and TRBJ2-5, with D possibly matching TRBD1 (6 bases). CDR3 length equals 16 residues. The V and J ends lost 5 bases and 5 bases respectively, with 21 bases between them. CDR1 PRHDT and CDR2 FYEKMQ come from the germline V gene (reference sequence). CDR3 nucleotides: TGTGCCAGCAGCCCAACCGCCACAGGGCATCGGGAGACCCAGTACTTC. This gives the protein CASSPTATGHRETQYF.

This clonotype was observed at least ten times. The chain combines TRBV7-9 with TRBJ2-5; unclear D gene. Trimming shortened V by 0 bases and J by 0 bases, and 8 bases separated the two germline ends. This CDR3 comprises 15 residues. Germline loops: CDR1 SEHNR, CDR2 FQNEAQ (reference sequence). Here the CDR3 reads CASSLAFAYQETQYF. CDR3 nucleotides: TGTGCCAGCAGCTTAGCGTTTGCGTACCAAGAGACCCAGTACTTC.

At least ten counts were recorded for this clonotype. The chain carries TRBV9 and TRBJ1-4, with 12 bases aligning to TRBD1. Germline V gives CDR1 SGDLS, CDR2 YYNGEE. Losses at the gene ends were 3 bases for V and 8 bases for J; bases not matched to a gene: 8. This CDR3 is 16 amino acids long. The CDR3 region is CASSASGTGGAEKLFF. The DNA for the CDR3 is TGTGCCAGCAGCGCCTCCGGGACAGGGGGCGCGGAAAAACTGTTTTTT.

This clonotype was seen ten or more times. V usage is TRBV19 and J usage is TRBJ2-5; possibly TRBD2 for D (5 bases). The length of the CDR3 is 14 residues. Germline assignment: CDR1 LNHDA and CDR2 SQIVND (reference sequence). V lost 4 bases to trimming and J lost 5 bases, with 14 bases between them. Here the CDR3 reads CASSRGSGRETQYF. CDR3 in DNA: TGTGCCAGTAGTAGAGGGTCCGGAAGGGAGACCCAGTACTTC.

This clonotype came up many times. This chain joins TRBV5-6 and TRBJ2-3; no clear D. The germline V gene encodes CDR1 SGHDT and CDR2 YYEEEE. Trimming cost V 1 base and J 2 bases, with 11 bases left between them. This CDR3 spans 15 amino acids. CDR3 DNA sequence: TGTGCCAGCAGCTTGAGGCTCAGAACCACAGATACGCAGTATTTT. This translates into CASSLRLRTTDTQYF.

The gene calls are TRBV5-1 and TRBJ2-7; 11 bases align to TRBD2. Looked up from germline, CDR1 is SGHRS and CDR2 is YFSETQ. The CDR3 has 15 amino acids. With 1 base clipped from V and 3 bases from J, the junction kept 3 bases outside the gene matches. The CDR3 DNA reads TGCGCCAGCAGCTTGCTAGCGGGGGGAATCTACGAGCAGTACTTC. It codes for CASSLLAGGIYEQYF. Together with reference TRBV5-1 and TRBJ2-7, the CDR3 gives the full variable domain: KAGVTQTPRYLIKTRGQQVTLSCSPISGHRSVSWYQQTPGQGLQFLFEYFSETQRNKGNFPGRFSGRQFSNSRSEMNVSTLELGDSALYLCASSLLAGGIYEQYFGPGTRLTVT.

The table lists this clonotype with many counts. The chain carries TRBV12-3 or TRBV12-4 and TRBJ2-5, with 12 bases lining up with TRBD2. This CDR3 spans 16 amino acids. Trimming removed 5 bases from V and 5 bases from J; junction bases left unmatched: 9. In DNA form, the CDR3 reads TGTGCCAGCAGTGCCCCTAGCGGGGGGGCCTATGAGACCCAGTACTTC. Translating it yields CASSAPSGGAYETQYF.

There are a few counts of this clonotype. The rearrangement links TRBV18 to TRBJ2-3; either TRBD1 or TRBD2 may supply D (6 bases each). V was shortened by 1 base and J by 0 bases, with 17 bases between the two germline ends. CDR3 length: 18 amino acids. Germline V CDR1 and CDR2: KGHSH, LQKENI. CDR3 amino acids: CASSPRKTGGASTDTQYF. CDR3 DNA sequence: TGTGCCAGCTCACCACGCAAGACAGGAGGGGCTAGCACAGATACGCAGTATTTT.

At least ten counts were recorded for this clonotype. V and J are TRBV5-1 and TRBJ1-6, with no clear D. Germline CDR1 SGHRS, CDR2 YFSETQ. V gave up 4 bases and J gave up 4 bases, with 15 bases separating them. The CDR3 is made up of 16 amino acids. The CDR3 nucleotides read TGCGCCAGCAGCCTGGGGTTGAGAGGGTATAATTCACCCCTCCACTTT. Protein product: CASSLGLRGYNSPLHF.